The 23 T cell receptor beta chains below all came from one sample that was sequenced in a study of graft-versus-host responses after intestinal transplantation. These receptors are not linked to any known antigen. Method: immunoSEQ multiplex PCR; TCRdb's copy keeps in-frame clones and lacks some. The sample shows more than 85,000 clones, about 93% of them seen only once. The material sequenced was unstimulated CD8+ T cells sorted from spleen or lymph node cells, taken before intestinal transplant. These receptor sequences come from a human donor who received an intestinal transplant.

This chain links TRBV5-1 with TRBJ1-4; no definite D call. V lost 3 bases to trimming and J lost 4 bases, with 10 bases between them. CDR3 length: 14 residues. Germline V gene sequence: CDR1 SGHRS, CDR2 YFSETQ. CDR3 loop: CASSSTEDNEKLFF. The CDR3, as DNA: TGCGCCAGCAGCTCTACAGAAGATAATGAAAAACTGTTTTTT.

This rearrangement joins TRBV7-6 to TRBJ2-1, with D tentatively TRBD2 (5 bases). This CDR3 spans 15 amino acids. V lost 5 bases and J 7 bases, leaving 18 bases between the germline ends. Germline lookup yields CDR1 SGHVS and CDR2 FNYEAQ. The CDR3 here is CASSPGGAPGNEQFF. In DNA form, the CDR3 reads TGTGCCAGCAGCCCCGGCGGTGCCCCGGGGAATGAGCAGTTCTTC. The full variable domain, in which reference TRBV7-6 and TRBJ2-1 provide the parts outside the CDR3, is GAGVSQSPRYKVTKRGQDVALRCDPISGHVSLYWYRQALGQGPEFLTYFNYEAQQDKSGLPNDRFSAERPEGSISTLTIQRTEQRDSAMYRCASSPGGAPGNEQFFGPGTRLTVL.

The V gene is TRBV19, the J gene TRBJ2-1; maybe TRBD2 (7 bases). V was pared by 6 bases and J by 10 bases, with 16 bases between. Per the germline V gene, CDR1 is LNHDA and CDR2 is SQIVND (reference sequence). This CDR3 comprises 13 residues. Written as DNA, the CDR3 is TGTGCCAGTAGCCCCGGGGGGCGGCGCGAGCAGTTCTTC. This translates into CASSPGGRREQFF.

The genes are TRBV5-1 and TRBJ2-3; 14 bases fit TRBD2. V shed 0 bases and J 5 bases; nucleotides not matched to a gene: 5. Germline-derived CDR1 and CDR2 are SGHRS and YFSETQ. This CDR3 has 17 amino acids. CDR3 residues: CASSLGLAGGQRDTQYF. The CDR3 bases are TGCGCCAGCAGCTTGGGACTAGCGGGAGGGCAGAGAGATACGCAGTATTTT.

The table lists this clone with a count of one. The genes are TRBV15 and TRBJ2-5; 7 bases agree with TRBD2. V trimming: 6 bases; J trimming: 5 bases; junction bases outside the gene matches: 12. Germline V gene data show CDR1 as LNHNV and CDR2 as YYDKDF (reference sequence). The CDR3 sequence is 15 residues long. Here the CDR3 reads CATSSFGVGGETQYF. DNA for the CDR3: TGTGCCACCAGTAGTTTCGGGGTGGGAGGGGAGACCCAGTACTTC.

The chain combines TRBV19 with TRBJ2-7; 9 nucleotides align to TRBD1. After removal of 3 bases from V and 4 bases from J, the junction contained 7 bases not matched to a gene. The CDR3 is made up of 15 amino acids. Germline CDR1 is LNHDA and CDR2 is SQIVND (reference sequence). The CDR3 nucleotides read TGTGCCAGTAGTATTTGGGGACAGGGCGCATACGAGCAGTACTTC. Amino acids: CASSIWGQGAYEQYF. Using reference TRBV19 and TRBJ2-7 for the parts outside the CDR3, the full variable domain is DGGITQSPKYLFRKEGQNVTLSCEQNLNHDAMYWYRQDPGQGLRLIYYSQIVNDFQKGDIAEGYSVSREKKESFPLTVTSAQKNPTAFYLCASSIWGQGAYEQYFGPGTRLTVT.

This clone occurred a few times. The chain links TRBV19 to TRBJ2-7, with TRBD1 matching over 7 bases. Trimming took 6 bases from V and 2 from J; bases not matched to a gene: 10. Germline V gene data show CDR1 as LNHDA and CDR2 as SQIVND (reference sequence). The CDR3 has 15 residues. CDR3 loop: CASSSRGTETYEQYF. The CDR3 nucleotides read TGTGCCAGTAGCTCAAGGGGGACAGAGACCTACGAGCAGTACTTC.

V usage is TRBV7-8 and J usage is TRBJ2-1, with TRBD1 identical over 9 bases. The ends lost 5 bases at V and 9 bases at J; junction bases unmatched: 8. From germline, CDR1 is SGHVS and CDR2 FQNEAQ. This CDR3 contains 14 residues. In nucleotides, the CDR3 is TGTGCCAGCAGCCTGGGACAGGGCAGGGGTGAGCAGTTCTTC. Protein sequence: CASSLGQGRGEQFF. Complete variable domain (other parts from reference TRBV7-8 and TRBJ2-1): GAGVSQSPRYKVAKRGQDVALRCDPISGHVSLFWYQQALGQGPEFLTYFQNEAQLDKSGLPSDRFFAERPEGSVSTLKIQRTQQEDSAVYLCASSLGQGRGEQFFGPGTRLTVL.

V gene TRBV9 combines with J gene TRBJ1-1; 8 nucleotides match TRBD1. The CDR3 runs 13 residues. Per germline, CDR1 SGDLS and CDR2 YYNGEE. V gave up 3 bases and J gave up 6 bases; unmatched junction bases: 4. The CDR3 sequence: CASSAGQGSEAFF. CDR3 nucleotide sequence: TGTGCCAGCAGCGCCGGACAGGGCTCTGAAGCTTTCTTT.

This sequence joins TRBV27 and TRBJ2-3; 11 bases align to TRBD2. V was clipped by 10 bases and J by 0 bases; unmatched bases: 12. This CDR3 is 17 amino acids long. From germline, CDR1 is MNHEY and CDR2 SMNVEV (reference sequence). CDR3 sequence reads: CATMISGRDVSTDTQYF. CDR3 sequence (DNA): TGTGCCACCATGATTAGCGGGAGGGACGTTAGCACAGATACGCAGTATTTT.

CDR3 nucleotides: TGTGCCAGCAGCTTGGTGGGGGGCGGTTACGAGCAGTACTTC. It translates to CASSLVGGGYEQYF. The V and J genes are TRBV5-4 and TRBJ2-7, with D perhaps given as TRBD1 or TRBD2 (6 bases each). This CDR3 region has 14 residues. The germline V gene has CDR1 SGHNT and CDR2 YYREEE (reference sequence). Trimming left V 0 bases short and J 4 bases short, with 11 bases between.

This rearrangement joins TRBV7-9 to TRBJ2-1; D tentatively fits TRBD1 or TRBD2 (5 bases each). The CDR3 sequence is 14 residues long. Trimming removed 1 base at V and 8 bases at J, with 12 bases between. CDR1 SEHNR and CDR2 FQNEAQ come from the germline V gene (reference sequence). The CDR3 DNA sequence: TGTGCCAGCAGCTTAGACGTTATGGGGGATGAGCAGTTCTTC. It is translated as CASSLDVMGDEQFF.

The rearrangement links TRBV9 to TRBJ2-7; the match to TRBD2 covers 15 bases. The germline CDR1 and CDR2 sequences are SGDLS and YYNGEE. J was trimmed by 4 bases and V by 1 base; bases with no gene match: 6. The CDR3 is 17 residues long. The CDR3 loop is CASSVTGTSGRPYEQYF. CDR3 DNA sequence: TGTGCCAGCAGCGTAACCGGGACTAGCGGGAGGCCATACGAGCAGTACTTC.

V usage is TRBV13 and J usage is TRBJ2-7; 14 bases fit TRBD2. V lost 5 bases, J lost 8 bases, and 8 bases stayed unmatched. This CDR3 contains 15 residues. CDR1 is PRHDT and CDR2 is FYEKMQ in the germline V gene (reference sequence). The CDR3 nucleotides are TGTGCCAGCAGCCACACGACTAGCGGGAGGGATAAGCAGTACTTC. This sequence encodes CASSHTTSGRDKQYF.

Only one count was recorded for this clone. The chain recombines TRBV6-1 with TRBJ1-5; the D is unclear. The CDR3 spans 16 residues. Trimming took 0 bases from V and 0 from J, leaving 9 bases between them. Germline CDR1 is MNHNS and CDR2 is SASEGT. The CDR3 DNA sequence: TGTGCCAGCAGTGAAGCCGTCGGTTATAGCAATCAGCCCCAGCATTTT. This translates into CASSEAVGYSNQPQHF.

The chain combines TRBV6-1 with TRBJ2-7; 8 bases are shared with TRBD1. The V and J ends lost 1 base and 0 bases, in that order; junction bases with no gene match: 2. CDR1 and CDR2 from the germline V gene are MNHNS and SASEGT. The CDR3 contains 15 residues. The CDR3, as DNA: TGTGCCAGCAGTGAAGGGACAGGGAGCTCCTACGAGCAGTACTTC. This encodes CASSEGTGSSYEQYF.

The chain has TRBV27 and TRBJ2-7; the D gene is possibly TRBD1 (5 bases). Trimming pared 5 bases from V and 0 bases from J, leaving 11 bases between. From germline, CDR1 is MNHEY and CDR2 SMNVEV (reference sequence). The CDR3 loop spans 14 amino acids. The DNA for the CDR3 is TGTGCCAGCAGTCTGACAGCACTCTCCTACGAGCAGTACTTC. This sequence encodes CASSLTALSYEQYF.

The chain has TRBV9 and TRBJ1-2; D is unclear. CDR3 length equals 17 residues. Germline CDR1 is SGDLS and CDR2 is YYNGEE. The V gene lost 0 bases and the J gene lost 2 bases, with 17 bases spanning the gap. The CDR3 sequence is CASSVATGRDQNYGYTF. CDR3 nucleotides: TGTGCCAGCAGCGTAGCTACCGGAAGGGATCAGAACTATGGCTACACCTTC. Complete variable domain (other parts from reference TRBV9 and TRBJ1-2): DSGVTQTPKHLITATGQRVTLRCSPRSGDLSVYWYQQSLDQGLQFLIQYYNGEERAKGNILERFSAQQFPDLHSELNLSSLELGDSALYFCASSVATGRDQNYGYTFGSGTRLTVV.

The V gene is TRBV4-1, the J gene TRBJ2-1; no clear D. V lost 0 bases and J lost 2, with 8 bases in between. This CDR3 has 15 residues. From germline, CDR1 is MGHRA and CDR2 YSYEKL. CDR3 amino acids: CASSQEGSTYNEQFF. CDR3 sequence (DNA): TGCGCCAGCAGCCAAGAAGGATCCACCTACAATGAGCAGTTCTTC.

The chain couples TRBV27 to TRBJ2-7, with 11 bases fitting TRBD2. Germline V gives CDR1 MNHEY, CDR2 SMNVEV (reference sequence). After removal of 8 bases from V and 6 bases from J, the junction contained 24 bases not matched to a gene. This CDR3 has 19 amino acids. DNA for the CDR3: TGTGCCAGCCGTCCTCGAGCCGGTCTAGCGGGAGGCCGTCGGGGCGAGCAGTACTTC. Its protein product is CASRPRAGLAGGRRGEQYF.

V is TRBV27 and J is TRBJ1-2; D call uncertain. This CDR3 is 13 amino acids long. From germline, CDR1 is MNHEY and CDR2 SMNVEV (reference sequence). Deletions cut 3 bases from V and 7 bases from J, with 12 bases between. This CDR3 is CASSFGGLGGYTF. In DNA, the CDR3 is TGTGCCAGCAGTTTTGGCGGATTGGGTGGCTACACCTTC.

V usage is TRBV11-2 and J usage is TRBJ2-7; TRBD2 matches 10 bases. V was clipped by 7 bases and J by 0 bases; unmatched bases: 9. Germline V lookup: CDR1 SGHAT, CDR2 FQNNGV. This CDR3 contains 16 residues. The CDR3 bases are TGTGCCAGCAAAAAATCGGGACTAGCGAGCTCCTACGAGCAGTACTTC. Its translation: CASKKSGLASSYEQYF. Supplemented by reference TRBV11-2 and TRBJ2-7, the full variable domain reads EAGVAQSPRYKIIEKRQSVAFWCNPISGHATLYWYQQILGQGPKLLIQFQNNGVVDDSQLPKDRFSAERLKGVDSTLKIQPAKLEDSAVYLCASKKSGLASSYEQYFGPGTRLTVT.

The chain carries TRBV9 and TRBJ2-2, with D possibly TRBD2 on 6 matching bases. CDR1 is SGDLS, CDR2 YYNGEE, per germline. CDR3 size: 13 residues. Trimming cost V 3 bases and J 5 bases, with 8 bases left between them. The CDR3 sequence is CASSGGGTGELFF. Here the CDR3 DNA reads TGTGCCAGCAGCGGAGGAGGGACCGGGGAGCTGTTTTTT.